These T cell receptor beta chains were read from a single sample in a study of blood T cell repertoires in COVID-19. Only in-frame clones appear in the TCRdb table, and some are missing; sequencing was by immunoSEQ multiplex PCR. Here the sample spans 72,000 or so clones, under 90% being singletons. Input material: peripheral blood. Every receptor here comes from a man in his 70s who had recovered from COVID-19. The CDR3 runs from the conserved cysteine through the conserved F or W. A D gene is named only where the DNA matches it firmly. Some rows have no size entry. The others give once, few or many, or a class for an expanded clone.

j_gene	v_gene	d_gene	abundance	CDR3aa	CDR3nt
TRBJ2-7	TRBV6-6	TRBD2	once	CASSPGAGGPFF	TGTGCCAGCAGTCCCGGGGCGGGAGGGCCCTTTTTC
TRBJ1-1	TRBV15	.	once	CATSDDREVATEAFF	TGTGCCACCAGCGACGACCGGGAGGTGGCGACTGAAGCTTTCTTT
TRBJ1-6	TRBV9	TRBD1	.	CASSETGTENSPLHF	TGTGCCAGCAGCGAGACCGGGACAGAGAATTCACCCCTCCACTTT
TRBJ2-1	TRBV9	TRBD2	.	CASSVSGLAGTNNEQFF	TGTGCCAGCAGCGTAAGTGGACTAGCGGGGACAAACAATGAGCAGTTCTTC
TRBJ2-3	TRBV5-1	.	.	CASSQTTQGGTDTQYF	TGCGCCAGCAGCCAAACCACGCAGGGGGGTACAGATACGCAGTATTTT
TRBJ2-7	TRBV28	TRBD1	.	CASSPGTGPSYEQYF	TGTGCCAGCAGTCCCGGGACAGGGCCTTCCTACGAGCAGTACTTC
TRBJ2-5	TRBV21-1	.	.	CASSKGSRRETQYF	TGTGCCAGCAGCAAAGGGAGTAGGCGGGAGACCCAGTACTTC
TRBJ2-1	TRBV2	TRBD2	.	CASRPGGLAGADNEQFF	TGTGCCAGCAGGCCGGGCGGACTAGCGGGCGCCGACAATGAGCAGTTCTTC
TRBJ1-6	TRBV9	.	few	CASRNTEFQTGNDSPLHF	TGTGCCAGCAGGAACACCGAATTCCAAACGGGGAACGATTCACCCCTCCACTTT
TRBJ1-2	TRBV2	.	.	CASSEFQGGFHGYTF	TGTGCCAGCAGTGAATTCCAGGGAGGGTTTCATGGCTACACCTTC
TRBJ2-7	TRBV3-1/TRBV3-2	.	few	CASSQGRGPYEQYF	TGTGCCAGCAGCCAAGGCAGGGGCCCCTACGAGCAGTACTTC
TRBJ1-5	TRBV6-2/TRBV6-3	TRBD1	.	CASSFDRGTQPQHF	TGTGCCAGCAGTTTCGACAGGGGCACTCAGCCCCAGCATTTT
TRBJ2-7	TRBV19	TRBD2	.	CASRATGGKSYEQYF	TGTGCCAGTAGGGCGACGGGGGGGAAATCCTACGAGCAGTACTTC
TRBJ1-6	TRBV5-4	TRBD1	.	CASSVQGQDSPLHF	TGTGCCAGCAGCGTACAGGGGCAAGATTCACCCCTCCACTTT
TRBJ1-5	TRBV18	TRBD1	.	CASSPTADRNQPQHF	TGTGCCAGCTCACCTACGGCGGACAGGAATCAGCCCCAGCATTTT
TRBJ1-5	TRBV28	.	few	CASSLRGGQPQHF	TGTGCCAGCAGTTTAAGGGGGGGTCAGCCCCAGCATTTT
TRBJ2-2	TRBV5-4	.	once	CASSAPGAVANTGELFF	TGTGCCAGCAGCGCCCCAGGGGCGGTCGCGAACACCGGGGAGCTGTTTTTT
TRBJ1-2	TRBV6-5	.	.	CASRSTGVLYGYTF	TGTGCCAGCAGGTCGACAGGTGTCCTCTATGGCTACACCTTC
TRBJ2-2	TRBV27	.	few	CASSLDTIPNTGELFF	TGTGCCAGCAGTTTAGATACAATCCCGAACACCGGGGAGCTGTTTTTT
TRBJ1-2	TRBV19	.	.	CASSSPADGRDGYTF	TGTGCCAGTAGTAGCCCTGCTGACGGTCGGGATGGCTACACCTTC
TRBJ1-3	TRBV5-6	.	.	CASSSPVSSGNTIYF	TGTGCCAGCAGTTCCCCGGTGAGCTCTGGAAACACCATATATTTT
TRBJ2-4	TRBV7-8	.	.	CASSLALTGPTQQYF	TGTGCCAGCAGCTTAGCCCTGACAGGCCCAACGCAGCAGTACTTC
TRBJ1-2	TRBV18	TRBD1	.	CASSPGQGNGYTF	TGTGCCAGCTCACCGGGACAGGGGAATGGCTACACCTTC